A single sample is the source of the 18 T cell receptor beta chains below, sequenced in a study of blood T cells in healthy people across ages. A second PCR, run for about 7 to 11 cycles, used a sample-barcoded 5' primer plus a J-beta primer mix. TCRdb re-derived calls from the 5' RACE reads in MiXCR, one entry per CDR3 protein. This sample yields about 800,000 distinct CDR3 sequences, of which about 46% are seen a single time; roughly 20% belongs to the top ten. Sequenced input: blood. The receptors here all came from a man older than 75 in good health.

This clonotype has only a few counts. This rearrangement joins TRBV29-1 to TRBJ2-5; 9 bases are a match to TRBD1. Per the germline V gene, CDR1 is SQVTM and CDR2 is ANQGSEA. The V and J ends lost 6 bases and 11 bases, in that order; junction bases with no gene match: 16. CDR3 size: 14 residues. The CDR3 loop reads CSVGGTGRRGEQYF. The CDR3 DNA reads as TGCAGCGTGGGGGGGACAGGGCGAAGGGGTGAGCAGTACTTC.

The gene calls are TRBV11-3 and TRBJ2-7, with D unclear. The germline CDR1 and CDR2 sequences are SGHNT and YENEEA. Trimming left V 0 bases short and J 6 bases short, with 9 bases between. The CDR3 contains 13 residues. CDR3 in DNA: TGTGCCAGCAGCTTAGAGGTTTCTTCCGAGCAGTACTTC. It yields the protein CASSLEVSSEQYF.

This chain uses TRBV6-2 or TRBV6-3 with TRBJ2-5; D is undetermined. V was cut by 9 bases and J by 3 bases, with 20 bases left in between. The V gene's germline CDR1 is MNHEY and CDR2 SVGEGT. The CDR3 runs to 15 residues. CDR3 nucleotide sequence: TGTGCCAGTATGCCGATTGAGGTTACGAAAGAGACCCAGTACTTC. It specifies CASMPIEVTKETQYF.

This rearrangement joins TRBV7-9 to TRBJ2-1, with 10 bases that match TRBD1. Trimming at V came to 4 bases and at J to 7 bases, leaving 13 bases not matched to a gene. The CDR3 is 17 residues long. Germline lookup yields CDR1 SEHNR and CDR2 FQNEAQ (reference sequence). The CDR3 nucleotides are TGTGCCAGCAGCTCCCCTCCAGACAGGGGGCTAGGGAATGAGCAGTTCTTC. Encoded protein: CASSSPPDRGLGNEQFF. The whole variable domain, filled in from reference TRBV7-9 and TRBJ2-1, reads DTGVSQNPRHKITKRGQNVTFRCDPISEHNRLYWYRQTLGQGPEFLTYFQNEAQLEKSRLLSDRFSAERPKGSFSTLEIQRTEQGDSAMYLCASSSPPDRGLGNEQFFGPGTRLTVL.

Here the CDR3 DNA reads TGCAGTGCTTCCGGGACACCGGGCCGAAGTTCCCCCGGGGAGCTGTTTTTT. This gives the protein CSASGTPGRSSPGELFF. The rearrangement joins TRBV20-1 to TRBJ2-2; tentatively, D is TRBD1 (6 bases). Trimming pared 5 bases from V and 6 bases from J, leaving 25 bases between. In germline, CDR1 is DFQATT, CDR2 SNEGSKA (reference sequence). CDR3 length: 17 amino acids.

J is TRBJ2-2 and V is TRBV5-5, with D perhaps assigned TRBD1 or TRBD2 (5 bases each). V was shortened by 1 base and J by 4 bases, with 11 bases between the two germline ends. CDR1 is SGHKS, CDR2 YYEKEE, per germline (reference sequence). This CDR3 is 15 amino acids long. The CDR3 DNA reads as TGTGCCAGCAGCTTGTCGGGGCTTGGCACCGGGGAGCTGTTTTTT. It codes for CASSLSGLGTGELFF. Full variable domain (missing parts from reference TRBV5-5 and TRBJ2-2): DAGVTQSPTHLIKTRGQQVTLRCSPISGHKSVSWYQQVLGQGPQFIFQYYEKEERGRGNFPDRFSARQFPNYSSELNVNALLLGDSALYLCASSLSGLGTGELFFGEGSRLTVL.

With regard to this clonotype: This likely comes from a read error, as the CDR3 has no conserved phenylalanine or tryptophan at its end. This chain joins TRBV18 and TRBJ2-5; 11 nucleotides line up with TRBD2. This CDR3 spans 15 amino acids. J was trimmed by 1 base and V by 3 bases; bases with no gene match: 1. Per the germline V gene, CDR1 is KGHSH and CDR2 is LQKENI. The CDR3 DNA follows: TGTGCCAGCTCACCTCTAGCGGGGGGCCAAGAGACCCAGTACATC. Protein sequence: CASSPLAGGQETQYI.

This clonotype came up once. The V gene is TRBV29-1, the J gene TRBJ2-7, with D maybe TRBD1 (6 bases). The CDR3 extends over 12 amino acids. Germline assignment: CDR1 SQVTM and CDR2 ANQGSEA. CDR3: CGTLTGSYEQYF. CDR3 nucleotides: TGCGGCACCTTGACAGGATCCTACGAGCAGTACTTC.

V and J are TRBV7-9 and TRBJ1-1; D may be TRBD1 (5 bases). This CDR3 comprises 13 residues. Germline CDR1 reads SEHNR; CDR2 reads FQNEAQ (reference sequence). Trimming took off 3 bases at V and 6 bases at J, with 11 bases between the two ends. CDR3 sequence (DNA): TGTGCCAGCAGCTTCCGGACAAGTCCTGAAGCTTTCTTT. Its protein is CASSFRTSPEAFF.

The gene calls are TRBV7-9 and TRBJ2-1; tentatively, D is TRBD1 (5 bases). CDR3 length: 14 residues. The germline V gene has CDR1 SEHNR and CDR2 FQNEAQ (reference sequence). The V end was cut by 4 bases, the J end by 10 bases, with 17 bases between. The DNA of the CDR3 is TGTGCCAGCAGCTATGCAGGGTCCACGTCAGAGCAGTTCTTC. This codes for CASSYAGSTSEQFF.

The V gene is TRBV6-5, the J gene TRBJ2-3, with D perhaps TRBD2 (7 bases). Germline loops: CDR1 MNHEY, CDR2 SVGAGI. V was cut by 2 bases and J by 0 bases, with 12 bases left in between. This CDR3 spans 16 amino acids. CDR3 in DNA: TGTGCCAGCAGTTACGGGGGGGCTTGGAGCACAGATACGCAGTATTTT. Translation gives CASSYGGAWSTDTQYF.

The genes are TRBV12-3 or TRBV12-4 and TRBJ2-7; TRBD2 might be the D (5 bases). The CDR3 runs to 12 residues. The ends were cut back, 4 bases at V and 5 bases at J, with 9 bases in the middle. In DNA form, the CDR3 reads TGTGCCAGCAGTTCGAGCGGCCACGAGCAGTACTTC. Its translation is CASSSSGHEQYF.

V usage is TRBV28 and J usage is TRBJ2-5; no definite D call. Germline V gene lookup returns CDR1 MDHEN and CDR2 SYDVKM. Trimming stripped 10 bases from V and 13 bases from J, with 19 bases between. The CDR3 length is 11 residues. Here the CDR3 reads CATSSADMLYF. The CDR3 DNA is TGTGCCACCTCCTCGGCGGATATGTTGTACTTC.

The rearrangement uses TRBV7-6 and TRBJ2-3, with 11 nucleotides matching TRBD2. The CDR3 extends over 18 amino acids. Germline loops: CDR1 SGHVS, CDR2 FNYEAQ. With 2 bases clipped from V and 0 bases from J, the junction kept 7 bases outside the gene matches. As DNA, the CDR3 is TGTGCCAGCAGCTTACGGCTAGCGGGAGGCGTTAGCACAGATACGCAGTATTTT. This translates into CASSLRLAGGVSTDTQYF.

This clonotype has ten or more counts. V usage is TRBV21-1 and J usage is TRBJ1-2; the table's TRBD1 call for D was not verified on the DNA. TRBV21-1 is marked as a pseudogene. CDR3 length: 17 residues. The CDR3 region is CASSLLYGSGGRYGYTF. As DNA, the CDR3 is TGTGCCAGCAGCCTACTCTACGGGTCAGGAGGCCGGTATGGCTACACCTTC.

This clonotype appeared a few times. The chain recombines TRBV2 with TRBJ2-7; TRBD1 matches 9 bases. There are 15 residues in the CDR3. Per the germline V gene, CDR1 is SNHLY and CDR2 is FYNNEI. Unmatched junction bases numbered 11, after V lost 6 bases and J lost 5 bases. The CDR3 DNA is TGTGCCAGCAGAGGAGGACAGGGGATCTTCAACGAGCAGTACTTC. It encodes CASRGGQGIFNEQYF.

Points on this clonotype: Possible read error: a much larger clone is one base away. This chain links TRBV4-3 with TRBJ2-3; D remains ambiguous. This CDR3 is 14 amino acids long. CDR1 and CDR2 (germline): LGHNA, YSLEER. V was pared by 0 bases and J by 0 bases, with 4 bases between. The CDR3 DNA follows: TGCGCCAGCAGCCAAGAGGGGAGCACAGATACGCAGTATTTT. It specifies CASSQEGSTDTQYF.

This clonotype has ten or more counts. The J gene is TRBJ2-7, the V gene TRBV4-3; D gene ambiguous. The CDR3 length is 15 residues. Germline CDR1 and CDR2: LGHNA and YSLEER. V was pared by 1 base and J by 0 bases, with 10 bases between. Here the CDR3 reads CASSQALSSSYEQYF. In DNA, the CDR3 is TGCGCCAGCAGCCAAGCCCTCAGTAGCTCCTACGAGCAGTACTTC.